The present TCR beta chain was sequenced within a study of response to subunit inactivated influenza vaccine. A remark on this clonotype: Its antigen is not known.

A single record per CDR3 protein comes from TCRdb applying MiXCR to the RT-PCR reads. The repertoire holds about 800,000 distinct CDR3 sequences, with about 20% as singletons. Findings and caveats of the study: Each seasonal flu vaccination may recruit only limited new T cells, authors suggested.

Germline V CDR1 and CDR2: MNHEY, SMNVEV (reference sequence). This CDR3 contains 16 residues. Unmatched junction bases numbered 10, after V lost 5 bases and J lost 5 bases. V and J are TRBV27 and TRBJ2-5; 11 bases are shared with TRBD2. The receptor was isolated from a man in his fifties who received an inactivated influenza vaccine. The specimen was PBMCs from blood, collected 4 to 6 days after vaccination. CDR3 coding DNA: TGTGCCAGCAGTATGAGACTAGCGGGATCTGGTGAGACCCAGTACTTC. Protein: CASSMRLAGSGETQYF.